The 30 T cell receptor beta chains presented below share a single source sample, sequenced in a study of human T cells and chemical hapten exposure. Time point of the sample: patch test 1, 2 weeks after DPC sensitization. As for treatment: therapeutic diphenylcyclopropenone sensitization with weekly scalp DPC. In TCRdb, the RACE reads were re-called with MiXCR into one record per CDR3 protein. The repertoire holds 75,000 to 90,000 distinct CDR3 sequences, with about 10% as singletons. This specimen was whole blood, taken in connection with sensitization to the hapten diphenylcyclopropenone (DPC). The receptors here all came from a woman in her fifties or sixties with alopecia areata. Some clones in this sample may be carry-over from other donors' samples.

This chain uses TRBV25-1 with TRBJ1-1; D is uncertain. V dropped 8 bases and J dropped 4 bases, with 8 bases sitting between them. This CDR3 comprises 11 residues. Germline V lookup: CDR1 MGHDK, CDR2 SYGVNS. The CDR3 nucleotides read TGTGCCAGCTTTACCAGCACTGAAGCTTTCTTT. Translation gives CASFTSTEAFF.

This clonotype was seen only a few times. The rearrangement uses TRBV6-2 or TRBV6-3 and TRBJ2-1, with D possibly called TRBD1 or TRBD2 (5 bases each). The CDR3 runs 13 residues. Germline values: CDR1 MNHEY, CDR2 SVGEGT. V was trimmed by 7 bases and J by 8 bases, leaving 15 bases between them. The CDR3 DNA follows: TGTGCCAGCAAAGGGGCGGACGGGGATGAGCAGTTCTTC. As protein: CASKGADGDEQFF.

This clonotype came up many times. The chain has TRBV3-1 and TRBJ2-5; 13 nucleotides agree with TRBD2. CDR3 length: 20 amino acids. V was clipped by 3 bases and J by 3 bases; unmatched bases: 16. Germline CDR1 LGHDT, CDR2 YNNKEL (reference sequence). In DNA, the CDR3 is TGTGCCAGCAGCCAGACCGAATTACTAGCGGGGGGGCCTAAAGAAGAGACCCAGTACTTC. This gives the protein CASSQTELLAGGPKEETQYF.

This clonotype showed up just a few times. V usage is TRBV10-3 and J usage is TRBJ1-2; D is unclear. The CDR3 runs to 9 residues. CDR1 is ENHRY and CDR2 is SYGVKD in the germline V gene. V was trimmed by 11 bases and J by 5 bases, leaving 6 bases between them. DNA for the CDR3: TGTGCCGTTACTTATGGCTACACCTTC. It encodes CAVTYGYTF.

The chain is built from TRBV29-1 and TRBJ2-3; 10 nucleotides match TRBD1. The trim removed 6 bases at V and 1 base at J, leaving 4 bases unmatched. From germline, CDR1 is SQVTM and CDR2 ANQGSEA. The CDR3 consists of 14 residues. The DNA for the CDR3 is TGCAGCGTGAGACAGGGGGCAGGCACAGATACGCAGTATTTT. Translated: CSVRQGAGTDTQYF.

The V call is TRBV29-1, the J call TRBJ2-3; TRBD1 might be the D (6 bases). V was pared by 4 bases and J by 2 bases, with 10 bases between. The CDR3 has 13 residues. Germline V gene data show CDR1 as SQVTM and CDR2 as ANQGSEA. The CDR3 DNA sequence: TGCAGCGTTGGGGGGCGGCACACAGATACGCAGTATTTT. This gives the protein CSVGGRHTDTQYF.

This clonotype showed up just a few times. The J gene is TRBJ2-6, the V gene TRBV19; D call uncertain. Trimming removed 5 bases from V and 4 bases from J, with 6 bases in between. Germline lookup yields CDR1 LNHDA and CDR2 SQIVND (reference sequence). This CDR3 region has 13 residues. The CDR3 sequence is CASSGQGANVLTF. The CDR3 DNA follows: TGTGCCAGTAGTGGGCAGGGGGCCAACGTCCTGACTTTC.

This clonotype has a count of ten or more. J is TRBJ2-1 and V is TRBV29-1; 8 positions agree with TRBD1. The germline V gene encodes CDR1 SQVTM and CDR2 ANQGSEA. V was pared by 3 bases and J by 3 bases, with 1 base of the junction left unmatched. The CDR3 totals 13 residues. The CDR3 bases are TGCAGCGTTGATGGGACAGGCTACAATGAGCAGTTCTTC. This translates into CSVDGTGYNEQFF.

This clonotype was detected ten times or more. J is TRBJ1-4 and V is TRBV27, with D possibly being TRBD1 (5 bases). Germline V gene sequence: CDR1 MNHEY, CDR2 SMNVEV (reference sequence). The CDR3 sequence is 13 residues long. V lost 1 base and J lost 11, with 11 bases in between. This chain's CDR3 is CASSLLDSGKLFF. For the CDR3, the DNA is TGTGCCAGCAGTTTATTAGACAGCGGGAAACTGTTTTTT. The whole variable domain, filled in from reference TRBV27 and TRBJ1-4, reads EAQVTQNPRYLITVTGKKLTVTCSQNMNHEYMSWYRQDPGLGLRQIYYSMNVEVTDKGDVPEGYKVSRKEKRNFPLILESPSPNQTSLYFCASSLLDSGKLFFGSGTQLSVL.

In this sample, this clonotype turned up a few times. The chain joins TRBV3-1 to TRBJ1-6; unclear D gene. V was shortened by 1 base and J by 8 bases, with 21 bases between the two germline ends. The CDR3 covers 18 residues. CDR1 is LGHDT and CDR2 is YNNKEL in the germline V gene (reference sequence). This chain's CDR3 is CASSQGRKTLKWDSPLHF. The CDR3 nucleotides read TGTGCCAGCAGCCAAGGGAGGAAGACCCTCAAGTGGGATTCACCCCTCCACTTT.

This chain joins TRBV7-9 and TRBJ2-2; unclear D gene. V lost 5 bases to trimming and J lost 7 bases, with 11 bases between them. Looked up from germline, CDR1 is SEHNR and CDR2 is FQNEAQ (reference sequence). The CDR3 is 13 residues long. In DNA form, the CDR3 reads TGTGCCAGCAGCCCGGATGTTTACGGGGAGCTGTTTTTT. Its translation is CASSPDVYGELFF.

This clonotype was observed many times. The chain combines TRBV2 with TRBJ1-5; 9 nucleotides align to TRBD1. Per the germline V gene, CDR1 is SNHLY and CDR2 is FYNNEI. This CDR3 has 14 amino acids. V was pared by 10 bases and J by 5 bases, with 9 bases of the junction left unmatched. CDR3 protein: CATAGGQGYQPQHF. The CDR3 coding sequence is TGTGCCACCGCCGGAGGACAGGGGTATCAGCCCCAGCATTTT.

Only a few counts were recorded for this clonotype. This rearrangement joins TRBV10-3 to TRBJ2-7; 8 bases agree with TRBD1. The J segment lost 2 bases and the V segment lost 6 bases, leaving 6 bases of the junction unmatched. CDR1 is ENHRY and CDR2 is SYGVKD in the germline V gene. This CDR3 spans 14 amino acids. CDR3 bases: TGTGCCATCAGGGCCGGGACAGGAACCTACGAGCAGTACTTC. It encodes CAIRAGTGTYEQYF.

This clonotype has at least ten counts. The chain combines TRBV20-1 with TRBJ1-2; no clear D gene. CDR1 is DFQATT and CDR2 is SNEGSKA in the germline V gene (reference sequence). The V gene lost 3 bases and the J gene lost 1 base, with 18 bases spanning the gap. This CDR3 is built from 16 residues. The CDR3 reads CSASSGVPLNNYGYTF. In DNA, the CDR3 is TGCAGTGCTAGTTCCGGGGTCCCCCTCAATAACTATGGCTACACCTTC.

This clonotype was picked up a small number of times. The rearrangement uses TRBV14 and TRBJ2-3; TRBD2 matches 10 bases. The germline CDR1 and CDR2 sequences are SGHDN and FVKESK. The CDR3 extends over 17 amino acids. Trimming took 1 base from V and 6 from J; bases not matched to a gene: 10. CDR3 sequence (DNA): TGTGCCAGCAGCCAAGGTCATACTAGCGGGGTCAGGGATACGCAGTATTTT. It encodes CASSQGHTSGVRDTQYF.

This clonotype turned up a few times. V and J are TRBV12-3 or TRBV12-4 and TRBJ1-2; no clear D gene. The ends were cut back, 6 bases at V and 7 bases at J, with 18 bases in the middle. This CDR3 is 14 amino acids long. The CDR3 here is CASRKEGLPLGYTF. Here the CDR3 DNA reads TGTGCCAGCAGAAAAGAAGGGCTGCCCCTTGGCTACACCTTC.

The sample holds many counts of this clonotype. The V gene is TRBV25-1, the J gene TRBJ1-1; maybe TRBD1 (5 bases). The CDR3 extends over 16 amino acids. Trimming stripped 4 bases from V and 3 bases from J, with 18 bases between. Germline CDR1 and CDR2: MGHDK and SYGVNS. For the CDR3, the DNA is TGTGCCAGCAGTGCATCATATATCGGGGCTCACACTGAAGCTTTCTTT. This sequence encodes CASSASYIGAHTEAFF.

This clonotype was counted many times. This rearrangement joins TRBV7-6 to TRBJ2-1; weak D call: TRBD2 (6 bases). V was cut by 1 base and J by 7 bases, with 17 bases left in between. Germline V gene data show CDR1 as SGHVS and CDR2 as FNYEAQ. This CDR3 comprises 16 residues. The CDR3 region has the DNA TGTGCCAGCAGCTTAGTTCGGGACTCCAACAATAATGAGCAGTTCTTC. It yields the protein CASSLVRDSNNNEQFF. Combining the CDR3 with reference TRBV7-6 and TRBJ2-1 gives the whole variable domain GAGVSQSPRYKVTKRGQDVALRCDPISGHVSLYWYRQALGQGPEFLTYFNYEAQQDKSGLPNDRFSAERPEGSISTLTIQRTEQRDSAMYRCASSLVRDSNNNEQFFGPGTRLTVL.

This clonotype was observed at least ten times. V and J are TRBV20-1 and TRBJ2-1; D is undetermined. The germline V gene encodes CDR1 DFQATT and CDR2 SNEGSKA (reference sequence). This CDR3 region has 13 residues. V gave up 6 bases and J gave up 0 bases, with 9 bases separating them. The CDR3 bases are TGCAGTGCGCGCGGCGGCTCCTACAATGAGCAGTTCTTC. Translating it yields CSARGGSYNEQFF.

The chain has TRBV6-5 and TRBJ1-4, with 11 bases lining up with TRBD1. The CDR3 loop spans 15 amino acids. Germline assignment: CDR1 MNHEY and CDR2 SVGAGI. After removal of 7 bases from V and 3 bases from J, the junction contained 4 bases not matched to a gene. The chain's CDR3 is CASNTGQGANEKLFF. CDR3 nucleotide sequence: TGTGCCAGCAATACGGGACAGGGGGCTAATGAAAAACTGTTTTTT.

This clonotype appeared many times. This sequence joins TRBV6-5 and TRBJ1-3; a weak D match, TRBD1 (5 bases). The CDR3 runs to 13 residues. V was shortened by 8 bases and J by 0 bases, with 8 bases between the two germline ends. Germline V lookup: CDR1 MNHEY, CDR2 SVGAGI. The CDR3 is CASHGGSGNTIYF. The CDR3 coding sequence is TGTGCCAGCCACGGGGGCTCTGGAAACACCATATATTTT.

J is TRBJ2-1 and V is TRBV20-1, with D possibly TRBD1 on 6 matching bases. This CDR3 contains 13 residues. CDR1 and CDR2 from the germline V gene are DFQATT and SNEGSKA (reference sequence). V lost 4 bases and J lost 9, with 16 bases in between. CDR3 loop: CSAINRGGSEQFF. The CDR3 bases are TGCAGTGCTATCAACCGAGGGGGTAGTGAGCAGTTCTTC.

The V gene is TRBV4-1, the J gene TRBJ2-4, with 7 bases fitting TRBD2. The J segment lost 9 bases and the V segment lost 1 base, leaving 3 bases of the junction unmatched. CDR1 is MGHRA, CDR2 YSYEKL, per germline. This CDR3 is 13 amino acids long. The CDR3 loop reads CASSQVASGIQYF. The CDR3 bases are TGCGCCAGCAGCCAAGTCGCTAGCGGCATTCAGTACTTC.

This clonotype was picked up many times. This chain joins TRBV7-2 and TRBJ1-5; D gene uncertain. Germline CDR1 is SGHTA and CDR2 is FQGNSA. The CDR3 covers 13 residues. V was pared by 4 bases and J by 4 bases, with 8 bases between. The DNA for the CDR3 is TGTGCCAGCAGCTCCCGGCGTAATCAGCCCCAGCATTTT. This codes for CASSSRRNQPQHF.

In its sample, this clonotype was seen once. J is TRBJ2-2 and V is TRBV28; D remains unclear. Germline loops: CDR1 MDHEN, CDR2 SYDVKM. V gave up 6 bases and J gave up 0 bases, with 8 bases separating them. The CDR3 is 14 residues long. CDR3 protein: CASRGNANTGELFF. CDR3 sequence (DNA): TGTGCCAGCAGGGGGAATGCGAACACCGGGGAGCTGTTTTTT.

This clonotype has just a few counts. The V call is TRBV12-3 or TRBV12-4, the J call TRBJ1-1; 9 positions agree with TRBD1. Trimming removed 6 bases from V and 3 bases from J; junction bases left unmatched: 8. The length of the CDR3 is 15 residues. The CDR3 sequence is CASRWGTGSDTEAFF. Written as DNA, the CDR3 is TGTGCCAGCAGATGGGGGACAGGGTCCGACACTGAAGCTTTCTTT.

Ten or more counts support this clonotype. V usage is TRBV20-1 and J usage is TRBJ2-3, with D perhaps matching TRBD1 (6 bases). V lost 4 bases, J lost 6 bases, and 17 bases lay in between. The CDR3 covers 14 residues. Per the germline V gene, CDR1 is DFQATT and CDR2 is SNEGSKA (reference sequence). This CDR3 is CSAKVLGGRDTQYF. CDR3 sequence (DNA): TGCAGTGCTAAAGTTCTAGGGGGTCGTGATACGCAGTATTTT.

This clonotype was seen only a few times. The chain links TRBV20-1 to TRBJ1-1; TRBD1 aligns across 10 bases. Per the germline V gene, CDR1 is DFQATT and CDR2 is SNEGSKA (reference sequence). This CDR3 has 17 amino acids. V trimming: 2 bases; J trimming: 2 bases; junction bases outside the gene matches: 11. CDR3 coding DNA: TGCAGTGCTAGATCGGGACAGGGGATCATATCCAACACTGAAGCTTTCTTT. Protein: CSARSGQGIISNTEAFF.

This sequence joins TRBV2 and TRBJ1-3; weak D call: TRBD1 (5 bases). Trimming removed 8 bases at V and 2 bases at J, with 10 bases between. CDR1 is SNHLY, CDR2 FYNNEI, per germline. CDR3 length: 13 amino acids. CDR3 nucleotide sequence: TGTGCCAGCTGCCAGGGTACTGGAAACACCATATATTTT. This sequence encodes CASCQGTGNTIYF.

The rearrangement uses TRBV6-1 and TRBJ1-4; D is unresolved. The CDR3 extends over 13 amino acids. V was clipped by 7 bases and J by 7 bases, with 13 bases between them. CDR1 is MNHNS, CDR2 SASEGT, per germline. The CDR3, as DNA: TGTGCCAGCACTCCCGGGCAGGCTGAAAAACTGTTTTTT. Residues: CASTPGQAEKLFF.